What follows describes a single T cell receptor beta chain. This CDR3 contains 13 residues. The V end lost 2 bases, the J end lost 7 bases, and 8 bases lay between the germline ends. Germline lookup yields CDR1 KGHDR and CDR2 SFDVKD. Treatment given: roughly 20 received Ad26.COV2.S at low or high dose, single or two shots; a few received placebo; per-sample allocation not given. Vaccine and placebo recipients were sampled on day 63 after the first injection. The data stem from a study of Ad26.COV2.S vaccination and SARS-CoV-2 variants. Here immunoSEQ multiplex PCR was the method, and the copy in TCRdb shows in-frame clones only, minus some. The profile shows over 400,000 clones, roughly nine tenths of them singletons.

This TCR derives from a person aged 18-60 years who received the Ad26.COV2.S COVID-19 vaccine or a placebo. Sequenced here: peripheral blood, sampled in a trial of Ad26.COV2.S vaccine versus placebo. The rearrangement joins TRBV24-1 to TRBJ2-1; D is unclear. The DNA of the CDR3 is TGTGCCACCAGTGATTCGCGGCGAAATGAGCAGTTCTTC. Amino acids: CATSDSRRNEQFF.